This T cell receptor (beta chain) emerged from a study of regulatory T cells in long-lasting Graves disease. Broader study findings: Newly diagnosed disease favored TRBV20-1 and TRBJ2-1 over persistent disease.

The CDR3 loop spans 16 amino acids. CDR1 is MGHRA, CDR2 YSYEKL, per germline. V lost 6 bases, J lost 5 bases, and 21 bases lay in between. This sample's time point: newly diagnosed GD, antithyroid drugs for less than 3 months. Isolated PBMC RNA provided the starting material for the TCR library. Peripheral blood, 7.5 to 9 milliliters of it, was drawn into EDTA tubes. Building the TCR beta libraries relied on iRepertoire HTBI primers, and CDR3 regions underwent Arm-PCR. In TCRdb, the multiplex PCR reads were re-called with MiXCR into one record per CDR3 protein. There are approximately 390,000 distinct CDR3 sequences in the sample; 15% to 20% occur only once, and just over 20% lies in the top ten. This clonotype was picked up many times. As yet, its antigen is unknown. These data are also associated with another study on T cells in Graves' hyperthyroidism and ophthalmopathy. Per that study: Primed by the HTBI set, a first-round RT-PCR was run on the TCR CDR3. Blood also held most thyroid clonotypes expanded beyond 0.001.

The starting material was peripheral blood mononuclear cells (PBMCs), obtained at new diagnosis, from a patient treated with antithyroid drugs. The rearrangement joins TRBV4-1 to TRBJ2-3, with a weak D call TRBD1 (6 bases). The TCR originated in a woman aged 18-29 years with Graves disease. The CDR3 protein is CASSEVATGQGDTQYF. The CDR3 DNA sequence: TGCGCCAGCAGTGAAGTAGCCACAGGGCAGGGAGATACGCAGTATTTT.